These 13 T cell receptor beta chains came from one sample sequenced in a study of blood T cell repertoires in COVID-19. The method was immunoSEQ multiplex PCR; TCRdb's version includes in-frame clones alone and lacks a portion of them. The sample holds about 270,000 clones; about 88% are singletons and the top ten take about 3%. Sequencing was done on a sample of PBMCs or T cells enriched from blood (not recorded which). The receptors derive from a woman aged 45-65 years who had recovered from COVID-19.

The CDR3 bases are TGTGCCAGCAGCTTAGGGCGGGACCCCGGGGAGCTGTTTTTT. Translating it yields CASSLGRDPGELFF. This sequence joins TRBV7-9 and TRBJ2-2; tentatively, D is TRBD2 (6 bases). The CDR3 covers 14 residues. CDR1 and CDR2 from the germline V gene are SEHNR and FQNEAQ (reference sequence). Deletions cut 1 base from V and 6 bases from J, with 9 bases between. Combining the CDR3 with reference TRBV7-9 and TRBJ2-2 gives the whole variable domain DTGVSQNPRHKITKRGQNVTFRCDPISEHNRLYWYRQTLGQGPEFLTYFQNEAQLEKSRLLSDRFSAERPKGSFSTLEIQRTEQGDSAMYLCASSLGRDPGELFFGEGSRLTVL.

In the case of this clone: The sample holds other DNA sequences that translate to the same CDR3. The chain carries TRBV20-1 and TRBJ2-1; D is ambiguous. From germline, CDR1 is DFQATT and CDR2 SNEGSKA (reference sequence). The CDR3 spans 11 residues. V was cut by 0 bases and J by 7 bases, with 4 bases left in between. The CDR3 is CSARDLNEQFF. CDR3 coding DNA: TGCAGTGCTAGAGATCTGAATGAGCAGTTCTTC.

The CDR3 region is CAISEGTGTDYGYTF. As DNA, the CDR3 is TGTGCCATCAGTGAGGGGACAGGAACGGACTATGGCTACACCTTC. The V gene is TRBV10-3, the J gene TRBJ1-2; TRBD1 agrees at 8 bases. V was clipped by 2 bases and J by 3 bases; unmatched bases: 5. Germline CDR1 and CDR2: ENHRY and SYGVKD. The CDR3 length is 15 residues.

The genes are TRBV11-2 and TRBJ1-6, with TRBD1 as a possible D gene (6 bases). CDR3 length equals 15 residues. Trimming shortened V by 5 bases and J by 6 bases, and 14 bases separated the two germline ends. Germline V gene lookup returns CDR1 SGHAT and CDR2 FQNNGV. CDR3 nucleotides: TGTGCCAGCAGCCAACTAACACAGGGTAATTCACCCCTCCACTTT. Translated, it gives CASSQLTQGNSPLHF.

The chain uses TRBV10-1 and TRBJ1-2; D is ambiguous. CDR1 is WNHNN and CDR2 is SYGVQD in the germline V gene (reference sequence). The CDR3 totals 16 residues. The V gene lost 2 bases and the J gene lost 6 bases, with 19 bases spanning the gap. CDR3 coding DNA: TGCGCCAGCAGTGAGATACCGGAATTTACCGGGGATGGCTACACCTTC. It specifies CASSEIPEFTGDGYTF.

This CDR3 reads CASSISEKANEQFF. As DNA, the CDR3 is TGTGCCAGCAGTATTTCGGAGAAGGCCAATGAGCAGTTCTTC. The rearrangement uses TRBV2 and TRBJ2-1; D is uncertain. The CDR3 length is 14 residues. V was clipped by 5 bases and J by 6 bases, with 14 bases between them. The V gene's germline CDR1 is SNHLY and CDR2 FYNNEI. Full variable domain (outside the CDR3, taken from reference TRBV2 and TRBJ2-1): EPEVTQTPSHQVTQMGQEVILRCVPISNHLYFYWYRQILGQKVEFLVSFYNNEISEKSEIFDDQFSVERPDGSNFTLKIRSTKLEDSAMYFCASSISEKANEQFFGPGTRLTVL.

V usage is TRBV24-1 and J usage is TRBJ1-2; 7 bases line up with TRBD1. The germline V gene has CDR1 KGHDR and CDR2 SFDVKD. V trimming: 7 bases; J trimming: 4 bases; junction bases outside the gene matches: 5. The CDR3 contains 13 residues. CDR3 coding DNA: TGTGCCACCAGAGGGACAGAGACCTATGGCTACACCTTC. This encodes CATRGTETYGYTF.

CDR3 in amino acids: CASSEEPSSGEKLFF. The DNA for the CDR3 is TGTGCCAGCAGTGAAGAACCTTCGTCGGGTGAAAAACTGTTTTTT. V gene TRBV25-1 combines with J gene TRBJ1-4; D is undetermined. Trimming left V 2 bases short and J 7 bases short, with 14 bases between. The CDR3 length is 15 residues. Germline V gene sequence: CDR1 MGHDK, CDR2 SYGVNS.

This clone has only a few counts. The chain recombines TRBV5-1 with TRBJ2-1, with 13 bases that match TRBD2. The V segment lost 4 bases and the J segment 9 bases; nucleotides outside the gene matches: 13. This CDR3 is built from 17 residues. Germline CDR1 reads SGHRS; CDR2 reads YFSETQ. The CDR3 DNA follows: TGCGCCAGCAGCCCCGGGACTAGCGGGACCAGGCAGGGTGAGCAGTTCTTC. This translates into CASSPGTSGTRQGEQFF.

This chain connects TRBV7-2 to TRBJ1-1; 11 bases align to TRBD1. J gave up 9 bases and V 5 bases, and 11 bases lay outside the gene matches. This CDR3 region has 15 residues. The V gene's germline CDR1 is SGHTA and CDR2 FQGNSA. The CDR3 sequence: CASSQGGQGGYKAFF. CDR3 nucleotides: TGTGCCAGCAGCCAGGGGGGACAGGGGGGATATAAAGCTTTCTTT.

This chain uses TRBV19 with TRBJ2-3, with TRBD2 matching 7 bases. The CDR3 is 16 residues long. V lost 4 bases and J lost 5; bases outside the gene matches: 12. The germline V gene encodes CDR1 LNHDA and CDR2 SQIVND (reference sequence). CDR3 nucleotides: TGTGCCAGTAGTAGTACGAGGACCTCGGGGGGAGATACGCAGTATTTT. Translating it yields CASSSTRTSGGDTQYF.

The CDR3 reads CAWKDRADQEAFF. CDR3 nucleotide sequence: TGTGCCTGGAAGGACAGGGCTGACCAAGAAGCTTTCTTT. V is TRBV30 and J is TRBJ1-1, with 8 bases fitting TRBD1. Germline CDR1 and CDR2: GTSNPN and SVGIG (reference sequence). This CDR3 has 13 amino acids. The trim removed 4 bases at V and 8 bases at J, leaving 9 bases unmatched.

In this sample, this clone turned up a few times. One junction end does not reproduce the germline sequence, and a read error may be involved. The chain combines TRBV27 with TRBJ1-2; D may be TRBD1 (6 bases). The CDR3 has 10 residues. Germline V gene data show CDR1 as MNHEY and CDR2 as SMNVEV (reference sequence). The CDR3 sequence is CASSLRGVVF. The CDR3 nucleotides are TGTGCCAGCAGTCTCAGGGGTGTGGTCTTC.